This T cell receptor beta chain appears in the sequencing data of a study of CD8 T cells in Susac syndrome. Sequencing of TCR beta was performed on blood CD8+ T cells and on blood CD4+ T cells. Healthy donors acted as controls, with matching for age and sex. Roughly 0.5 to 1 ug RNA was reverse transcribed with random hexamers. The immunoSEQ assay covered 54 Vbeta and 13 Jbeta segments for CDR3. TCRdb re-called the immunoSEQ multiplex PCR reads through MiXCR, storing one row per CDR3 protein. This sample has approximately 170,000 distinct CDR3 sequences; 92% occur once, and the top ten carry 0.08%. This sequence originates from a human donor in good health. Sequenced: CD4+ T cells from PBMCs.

CDR3 in amino acids: CASSFGQGRGYTF. Here the CDR3 DNA reads TGTGCCAGCAGTTTTGGACAGGGAAGGGGCTACACCTTC. The chain couples TRBV12-3 or TRBV12-4 to TRBJ1-2; TRBD1 matches 8 bases. This CDR3 has 13 residues. The V gene end was trimmed by 3 bases and the J gene end by 8 bases; junction bases not matched to a gene: 5.